Included here is one TCR beta chain sequence, with context. The antigen is not known. The PBMCs were sourced from fresh peripheral blood (approximately 9.6 ml). The ends were cut back, 7 bases at V and 8 bases at J, with 23 bases in the middle. There are 15 residues in the CDR3. This entry comes from a study of T cells in Graves' hyperthyroidism and ophthalmopathy. Findings and caveats of the study: Progression to ophthalmopathy was predicted a median of about 6.6 months early.

Researchers took RNA transcripts and amplified the TCR beta CDR3 regions from them. HTBI primers were the set used in a first-round RT-PCR of the TCR CDR3. TCRdb re-derived calls from the multiplex PCR reads in MiXCR, one entry per CDR3 protein. The data contain 650,000 to 850,000 distinct CDR3 sequences, over 15% of them singletons. Sequenced: blood. The rearrangement links TRBV12-3 or TRBV12-4 to TRBJ1-2, with D unresolved. This TCR was recovered from a woman in her fifties or sixties with Graves' hyperthyroidism that later progressed to Graves' ophthalmopathy. CDR3 sequence (DNA): TGTGCCAGCACCCTCGGGGTCCTAATTTCCGGGGGCTACACCTTC. Its protein is CASTLGVLISGGYTF.